Listed here is a single TCR beta chain. Its antigen is unknown. Unique molecular identifiers were incorporated during preparation of the TCRbeta library. TCRdb analysed the PCR reads with MiXCR anew, one entry per CDR3 protein. This sample carries some 300,000 distinct CDR3 sequences, 10% of them seen once, and the ten largest clones take less than 9%. This sample is part of a study of T-cell reconstitution after alpha-beta-depleted transplantation in children. This CDR3 comprises 15 residues. The junction had 15 bases not matched to a gene; V was cut back by 7 bases and J by 11 bases. General study points: It was reported that alpha-beta T cells came from several hundred expanded graft clones (about two months after transplant). Some patients' high day-60 TCRbeta diversity was traced to surviving recipient T cells and thymic progenitors. At the one-year point after transplant, T-cell counts and TCRbeta diversity were found to come mostly from T cells that had been newly produced.

This receptor was identified in a boy under two years old with acute myeloid leukemia, due to receive a stem cell transplant. This rearrangement joins TRBV12-3 or TRBV12-4 to TRBJ2-1, with 9 bases identical to TRBD2. The material was PBMCs, obtained before TCRalphabeta/CD19-depleted stem cell transplant. The CDR3 nucleotides are TGTGCCAGCAATCCGCTTGGGGTAGCGGGAGTACAGCAGTTCTTC. Its protein product is CASNPLGVAGVQQFF.